This T cell receptor beta chain was found in a study of metastatic and nonmetastatic thyroid tumors. For the study at large: Repertoires were compared across blood and tumor or nodule tissue from malignant and benign thyroid patients.

This clone has at least ten counts. Its antigen is undetermined. General study results and limits: A significant increase in TCR beta diversity was reportedly seen in malignant thyroid tumors relative to benign nodules, in blood and tumor.

Patients were all untreated before their thyroid surgery. The length of the CDR3 is 15 residues. After removal of 6 bases from V and 7 bases from J, the junction contained 10 bases not matched to a gene. Under the authors' procedure: To classify distant metastasis in papillary thyroid cancer, a model was built from CDR3 differences across clinicopathological groups. TCRdb re-called the PCR reads through MiXCR. These V and J calls rely on TCRdb rather than the paper's analysis. The top ten hold just over 3.5% of the sample, which has roughly 90,000 clones, about 16% seen once. This receptor was obtained from a female donor with papillary thyroid cancer or a benign thyroid nodule (not recorded which). Some clones in this sample may be carry-over from other donors' samples. Sequenced material: blood. The chain joins TRBV12-3 or TRBV12-4 to TRBJ1-5; TRBD1 agrees at 9 bases. The CDR3 DNA follows: TGTGCCAGCAGGCCTCCGGGGACAGGGAAACAGCCCCAGCATTTT. It specifies CASRPPGTGKQPQHF.